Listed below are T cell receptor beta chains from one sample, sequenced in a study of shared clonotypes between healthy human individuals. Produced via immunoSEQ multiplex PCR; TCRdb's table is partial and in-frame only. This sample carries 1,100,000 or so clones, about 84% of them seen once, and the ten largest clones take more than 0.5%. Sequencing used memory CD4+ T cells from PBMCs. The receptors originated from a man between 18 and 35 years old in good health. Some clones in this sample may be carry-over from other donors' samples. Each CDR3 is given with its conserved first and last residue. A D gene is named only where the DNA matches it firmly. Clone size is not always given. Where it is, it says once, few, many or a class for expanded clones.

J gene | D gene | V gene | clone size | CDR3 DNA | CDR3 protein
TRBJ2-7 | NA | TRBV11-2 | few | TGTGCCAGCAGCTTAGATCGGGGGTCTGGGGAGCAGTACTTC | CASSLDRGSGEQYF
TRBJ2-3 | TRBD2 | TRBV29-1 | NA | TGCAGCGTTGTCCGGACTAGCTCAGATACGCAGTATTTT | CSVVRTSSDTQYF
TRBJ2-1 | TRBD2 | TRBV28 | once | TGTGCCAGCACCCAAAGCGGGAGGGGGTACAATGAGCAGTTCTTC | CASTQSGRGYNEQFF
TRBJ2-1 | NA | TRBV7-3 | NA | TGTGCCAGCAGCGCACAGAACCGGGACTCCCCCGCGTTCTTC | CASSAQNRDSPAFF
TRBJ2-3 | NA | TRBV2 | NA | TGTGCCAGCAGTTCTAGCGAGTTCACAGATACGCAGTATTTT | CASSSSEFTDTQYF
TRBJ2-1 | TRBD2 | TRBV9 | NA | TGTGCCAGCAGCTCCGGGACTAGCGGGAGAAATGAGCAGTTCTTC | CASSSGTSGRNEQFF
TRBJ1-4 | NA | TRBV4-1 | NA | TGCGCCAGCAGCCAACCAGGGATGGGAGGGGAAAAACTGTTTTTT | CASSQPGMGGEKLFF
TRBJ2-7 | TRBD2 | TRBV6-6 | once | TGTGCCAGCAGCCCGGGAGGGCGCGAGCAGTACTTC | CASSPGGREQYF
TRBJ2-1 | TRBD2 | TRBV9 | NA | TGTGCCAGCAGCGTAGCTCCTGGGGCTAGCGGGAGTTCCTACAATGAGCAGTTCTTC | CASSVAPGASGSSYNEQFF
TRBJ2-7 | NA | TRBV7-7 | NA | TGTGCCAGCAGCTTAGTGGGCAGGGTAGGCTACGAGCAGTACTTC | CASSLVGRVGYEQYF
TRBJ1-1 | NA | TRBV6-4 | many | TGTGCCAGCAGTGACTCGCACCTTTCGAACACTGAAGCTTTCTTT | CASSDSHLSNTEAFF
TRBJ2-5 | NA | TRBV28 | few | TGTGCCAGCAGTTTATTGATAGCGGCGCAAGAGACCCAGTACTTC | CASSLLIAAQETQYF
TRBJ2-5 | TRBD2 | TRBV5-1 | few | TGCGCCAGCAGCTTGGTAGGGACTAGACAAGAGACCCAGTACTTC | CASSLVGTRQETQYF
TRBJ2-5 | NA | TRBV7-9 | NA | TGTGCCAGCAGCTTCTCGGGGACGGAGACCCAGTACTTC | CASSFSGTETQYF
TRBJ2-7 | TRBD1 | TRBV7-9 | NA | TGTGCCAGCAGCTCTTGGACAGGGCGATTACCCTACGAGCAGTACTTC | CASSSWTGRLPYEQYF
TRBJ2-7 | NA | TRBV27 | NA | TGTGCCAGCAGTTTAAGTGGCAGGGGTTACGAGCAGTACTTC | CASSLSGRGYEQYF
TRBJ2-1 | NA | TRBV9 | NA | TGTGCCAGCAGCCTCGGGGAAGGGAGCTACAATGAGCAGTTCTTC | CASSLGEGSYNEQFF
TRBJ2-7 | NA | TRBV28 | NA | TGTGCCAGCAGCCACCGGACGGGGAGCTCCTACGAGCAGTACTTC | CASSHRTGSSYEQYF
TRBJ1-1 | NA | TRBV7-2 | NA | TGTGCCAGCAGCCCTAAGGGGGGCCGCCCGTCTGAAGCTTTCTTT | CASSPKGGRPSEAFF
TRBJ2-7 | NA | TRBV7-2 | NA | TGTGCCAGCAGCCCCGGGGGACGGCAGAGCTCCTACGAGCAGTACTTC | CASSPGGRQSSYEQYF
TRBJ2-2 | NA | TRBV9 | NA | TGTGCCAGCAGCGTAGCAGCGAACACCGGGGAGCTGTTTTTT | CASSVAANTGELFF
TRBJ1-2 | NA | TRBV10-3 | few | TGTGCCATCAGTCGAGACGCCATTGAAAACTATGGCTACACCTTC | CAISRDAIENYGYTF
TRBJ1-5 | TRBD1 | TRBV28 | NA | TGTGCCAGCAGTTTAGCGGGACAGGGAAATCAGCCCCAGCATTTT | CASSLAGQGNQPQHF
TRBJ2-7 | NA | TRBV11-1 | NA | TGTGCCAGCAGCTTAGTTCTCGGCTCCTACGAGCAGTACTTC | CASSLVLGSYEQYF
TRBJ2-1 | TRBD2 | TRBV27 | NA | TGTGCCAGCAGTTTAAGGCTAGCGGGAGCCTATGAGCAGTTCTTC | CASSLRLAGAYEQFF
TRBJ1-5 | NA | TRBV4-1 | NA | TGCGCCAGCAGCCAAGGCAGGGCAGACAATCAGCCCCAGCATTTT | CASSQGRADNQPQHF
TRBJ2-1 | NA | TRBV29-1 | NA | TGCAGCGTTGAGGGGGTCTACAATGAGCAGTTCTTC | CSVEGVYNEQFF
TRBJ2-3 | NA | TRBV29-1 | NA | TGCAGCGTTAGAGGGACATATTACACAGATACGCAGTATTTT | CSVRGTYYTDTQYF
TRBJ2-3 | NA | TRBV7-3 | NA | TGTGCCAGCAGCTTAACTCCCCGGGGGTGGGCAGATACGCAGTATTTT | CASSLTPRGWADTQYF
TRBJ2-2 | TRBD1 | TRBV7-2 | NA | TGTGCCAGCAGCTTAGGAAGGACAGGGCCGAACACCGGGGAGCTGTTTTTT | CASSLGRTGPNTGELFF
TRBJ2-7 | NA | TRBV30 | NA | TGTGCCTGGAGTGTACAGACCTTAGGACTCTACGAGCAGTACTTC | CAWSVQTLGLYEQYF
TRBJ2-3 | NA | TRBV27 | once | TGTGCCAGCAGTTTCCTCCCCCGGGCAGATACGCAGTATTTT | CASSFLPRADTQYF
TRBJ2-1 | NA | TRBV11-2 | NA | TGTGCCAGCAGTTATACCTGGGGCACTTACTCCTACAATGAGCAGTTCTTC | CASSYTWGTYSYNEQFF
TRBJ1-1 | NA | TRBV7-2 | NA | TGTGCCAGCAGCTTAGCTCAGGCAGGGACCATGGGTGAAGCTTTCTTT | CASSLAQAGTMGEAFF
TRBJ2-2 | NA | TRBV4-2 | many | TGTGCCTGCAAATGGGACCTGAACACCGGGGAGCTGTTTTTT | CACKWDLNTGELFF
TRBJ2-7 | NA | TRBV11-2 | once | TGTGCCAGCAGCTTAGTTTCAGGGCCCCGCGAGCAGTACTTC | CASSLVSGPREQYF
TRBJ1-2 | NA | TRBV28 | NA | TGTGCCAGCAGTTCAACCAGGGCCCCGGGGGGCTACACCTTC | CASSSTRAPGGYTF
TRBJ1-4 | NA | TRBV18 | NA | TGTGCCAGCTCACCATTCTTCGGGGTCGCAACTAATGAAAAACTGTTTTTT | CASSPFFGVATNEKLFF
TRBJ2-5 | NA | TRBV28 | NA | TGTGCCAACAGTCAGGGCTCCGAAGAGACCCAGTACTTC | CANSQGSEETQYF
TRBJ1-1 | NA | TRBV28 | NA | TGTGCCAGCAGTCCATCGTCGGGGTATGACACTGAAGCTTTCTTT | CASSPSSGYDTEAFF
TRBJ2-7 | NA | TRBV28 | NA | TGTGCCAGCAGACCTACAGGGACCTACTCCTACGAGCAGTACTTC | CASRPTGTYSYEQYF